What follows are 23 T cell receptor beta chains derived from one specimen sequenced in a study of cytomegalovirus exposure and HLA in healthy donors. With 60 Vbeta and 13 Jbeta primers, the PCR was carried out. The assay was immunoSEQ multiplex PCR, and TCRdb's table has in-frame clones only and misses some. Among some 150,000 clones listed, about four fifths were seen once. Sequenced material: PBMCs. The receptor source for this set is a man aged 30 to 39 in good health and CMV-seropositive.

This chain uses TRBV28 with TRBJ2-1, with 13 bases lining up with TRBD2. The germline gives CDR1 MDHEN, CDR2 SYDVKM. The V gene end was trimmed by 5 bases and the J gene end by 7 bases; junction bases not matched to a gene: 5. The CDR3 consists of 15 residues. The CDR3 loop reads CASSTWTSGSNEQFF. CDR3 DNA: TGTGCCAGCAGTACCTGGACTAGCGGGAGTAATGAGCAGTTCTTC.

This clone was picked up one time. The chain couples TRBV29-1 to TRBJ1-5; 9 bases agree with TRBD1. The junction had 4 bases not matched to a gene; V was cut back by 4 bases and J by 6 bases. The CDR3 contains 13 residues. Germline CDR1 and CDR2: SQVTM and ANQGSEA. The CDR3, as DNA: TGCAGCGTTGGGGGGACAGGGACTCAGCCCCAGCATTTT. Protein sequence: CSVGGTGTQPQHF.

This clone was observed a handful of times. This chain connects TRBV30 to TRBJ1-1; maybe TRBD1 (5 bases). With 3 bases removed from V and 10 bases from J, the gap between germline ends came to 12 bases. Per germline, CDR1 GTSNPN and CDR2 SVGIG (reference sequence). CDR3 length: 11 amino acids. The chain's CDR3 is CAWRDTTGAFF. CDR3 sequence (DNA): TGTGCCTGGAGGGACACCACCGGAGCTTTCTTT.

The rearrangement uses TRBV10-1 and TRBJ1-2; D call uncertain. From germline, CDR1 is WNHNN and CDR2 SYGVQD (reference sequence). V was clipped by 6 bases and J by 3 bases, with 5 bases between them. This CDR3 is built from 11 residues. CDR3 bases: TGCGCCAGCAGGGCGGACTATGGCTACACCTTC. As protein: CASRADYGYTF.

This clone appeared once. This chain joins TRBV4-2 and TRBJ2-7, with 14 bases that match TRBD2. The germline V gene has CDR1 LGHNA and CDR2 YNFKEQ. The CDR3 contains 16 residues. The V segment lost 0 bases and the J segment 6 bases; nucleotides outside the gene matches: 4. The CDR3 loop is CASSQEPGLAGGEQYF. The CDR3 DNA reads as TGTGCCAGCAGCCAAGAACCCGGACTAGCGGGGGGCGAGCAGTACTTC.

This chain uses TRBV15 with TRBJ2-3; 8 bases match TRBD2. Germline V gives CDR1 LNHNV, CDR2 YYDKDF (reference sequence). Unmatched junction bases numbered 6, after V lost 3 bases and J lost 4 bases. The CDR3 covers 15 residues. CDR3 in amino acids: CATSSFSGASDTQYF. The DNA for the CDR3 is TGTGCCACCAGCAGCTTTAGCGGGGCCTCAGATACGCAGTATTTT.

The chain combines TRBV30 with TRBJ1-1; D gene uncertain. With 4 bases removed from V and 5 bases from J, the gap between germline ends came to 11 bases. The CDR3 runs to 12 residues. Per the germline V gene, CDR1 is GTSNPN and CDR2 is SVGIG (reference sequence). CDR3 loop: CAWTRGSTEAFF. The CDR3 DNA is TGTGCCTGGACCAGAGGTAGTACTGAAGCTTTCTTT.

The rearrangement links TRBV6-5 to TRBJ1-5, with D perhaps TRBD1 (6 bases). CDR1 and CDR2 from the germline V gene are MNHEY and SVGAGI. The germline V and J ends were trimmed by 6 bases and 3 bases, with 15 bases remaining between them. CDR3 length equals 15 residues. The CDR3 is CASRTADSPNQPQHF. For the CDR3, the DNA is TGTGCCAGCAGAACGGCGGACAGCCCCAATCAGCCCCAGCATTTT.

The gene calls are TRBV6-6 and TRBJ2-3; possible D gene TRBD1, 5 bases. Per the germline V gene, CDR1 is MNHNY and CDR2 is SVGAGI (reference sequence). The CDR3 loop spans 14 amino acids. Deletions cut 6 bases from V and 0 bases from J, with 10 bases between. CDR3 nucleotides: TGTGCCAGCAGCCAAGGGGCTAGCACAGATACGCAGTATTTT. Amino acids: CASSQGASTDTQYF.

This clone has a handful of counts. The gene calls are TRBV4-2 and TRBJ2-5; the match to TRBD1 covers 7 bases. V gave up 1 base and J gave up 3 bases; unmatched junction bases: 2. CDR1 is LGHNA and CDR2 is YNFKEQ in the germline V gene. This CDR3 comprises 14 residues. In nucleotides, the CDR3 is TGTGCCAGCAGCCAAGCGCAGGGGGAAGAGACCCAGTACTTC. Translation gives CASSQAQGEETQYF.

This sequence joins TRBV19 and TRBJ2-3; a weak D match, TRBD1 (5 bases). Germline assignment: CDR1 LNHDA and CDR2 SQIVND (reference sequence). This CDR3 has 13 residues. V was trimmed by 5 bases and J by 2 bases, leaving 8 bases between them. CDR3 residues: CASSGHPTDTQYF. Written as DNA, the CDR3 is TGTGCCAGTAGTGGACACCCCACAGATACGCAGTATTTT.

The DNA of the CDR3 is TGTGCCAGCAGTGAGACAGGGCCTGATGAGCAGTTCTTC. It specifies CASSETGPDEQFF. J is TRBJ2-1 and V is TRBV6-1, with 7 positions matching TRBD1. The CDR3 covers 13 residues. Germline trimming cut 3 bases from V and 8 bases from J; bases unmatched to any gene: 4. CDR1 is MNHNS and CDR2 is SASEGT in the germline V gene.

CDR3 DNA: TGTGCCAGCAGCTTGGGGCAGGGGGCTATGCGGGAGACCCAGTACTTC. Translated: CASSLGQGAMRETQYF. The chain carries TRBV5-4 and TRBJ2-5; 8 bases are shared with TRBD1. There are 16 residues in the CDR3. Looked up from germline, CDR1 is SGHNT and CDR2 is YYREEE (reference sequence). The V gene end was trimmed by 0 bases and the J gene end by 5 bases; junction bases not matched to a gene: 9.

The chain links TRBV30 to TRBJ1-1; D unresolved. Trimming pared 1 base from V and 0 bases from J, leaving 12 bases between. The CDR3 is 15 residues long. The germline V gene encodes CDR1 GTSNPN and CDR2 SVGIG (reference sequence). The CDR3 sequence: CAWSEGMRVNTEAFF. CDR3 bases: TGTGCCTGGAGTGAGGGAATGAGGGTGAACACTGAAGCTTTCTTT.

As concerns this clone: A much larger clone differs from this one at a single base, so this may be a read error. The rearrangement uses TRBV7-9 and TRBJ1-4; 7 nucleotides line up with TRBD1. CDR1 and CDR2 (germline): SEHNR, FQNEAQ (reference sequence). The CDR3 length is 15 residues. With V trimmed by 5 bases and J by 1 base, 4 bases remained unmatched. CDR3 coding DNA: TGTGCCAGCAGCGTACGACAGGGAACTAATGAAAAACTGTTTTTT. Amino acids: CASSVRQGTNEKLFF. The full variable domain, with the rest looked up from reference TRBV7-9 and TRBJ1-4, is DTGVSQNPRHKITKRGQNVTFRCDPISEHNRLYWYRQTLGQGPEFLTYFQNEAQLEKSRLLSDRFSAERPKGSFSTLEIQRTEQGDSAMYLCASSVRQGTNEKLFFGSGTQLSVL.

The V and J genes are TRBV11-2 and TRBJ1-5; possibly TRBD1 for D (5 bases). With 5 bases removed from V and 0 bases from J, the gap between germline ends came to 11 bases. The CDR3 consists of 15 residues. The germline gives CDR1 SGHAT, CDR2 FQNNGV. The CDR3 nucleotides read TGTGCCAGCAGCCCGGGGGAATATAGCAATCAGCCCCAGCATTTT. Its translation: CASSPGEYSNQPQHF.

This clone has only one observation. This chain joins TRBV30 and TRBJ2-7; 7 positions agree with TRBD1. Germline CDR1 and CDR2: GTSNPN and SVGIG (reference sequence). V trimming: 0 bases; J trimming: 2 bases; junction bases outside the gene matches: 4. This CDR3 is built from 14 residues. The CDR3 here is CAWSVGQGAYEQYF. The CDR3 bases are TGTGCCTGGAGTGTCGGGCAGGGGGCCTACGAGCAGTACTTC.

J is TRBJ1-5 and V is TRBV30; TRBD1 matches at 8 bases. The ends lost 8 bases at V and 0 bases at J; junction bases unmatched: 9. The CDR3 covers 15 residues. Germline loops: CDR1 GTSNPN, CDR2 SVGIG (reference sequence). The CDR3 loop reads CAVGRTGHSNQPQHF. The CDR3 coding sequence is TGTGCCGTAGGCAGGACAGGGCATAGCAATCAGCCCCAGCATTTT.

The J gene is TRBJ1-1, the V gene TRBV9, with 10 bases matching TRBD1. The germline gives CDR1 SGDLS, CDR2 YYNGEE. Unmatched junction bases numbered 7, after V lost 3 bases and J lost 5 bases. This CDR3 is built from 15 residues. CDR3 loop: CASSEGGQGRTEAFF. CDR3 bases: TGTGCCAGCAGCGAGGGGGGACAGGGGAGAACTGAAGCTTTCTTT.

This clone was detected a few times. The rearrangement joins TRBV28 to TRBJ2-7, with 7 bases identical to TRBD2. This CDR3 has 13 amino acids. Germline-derived CDR1 and CDR2 are MDHEN and SYDVKM. Germline trimming cut 8 bases from V and 2 bases from J; bases unmatched to any gene: 6. CDR3 protein: CASSEGGTYEQYF. The CDR3 DNA is TGTGCCAGCTCTGAGGGAGGGACCTACGAGCAGTACTTC.

The chain employs TRBV5-6 and TRBJ1-5; D ambiguous. The V end was cut by 5 bases, the J end by 4 bases, with 16 bases between. From germline, CDR1 is SGHDT and CDR2 YYEEEE. This CDR3 contains 15 residues. The CDR3 nucleotides read TGTGCCAGCAGTTCAGTAGCCGGAGGAAATCAGCCCCAGCATTTT. Amino acid sequence: CASSSVAGGNQPQHF.

The J gene is TRBJ2-3, the V gene TRBV5-1; tentative D call: TRBD2 (6 bases). Germline CDR1 reads SGHRS; CDR2 reads YFSETQ. This CDR3 has 14 amino acids. Trimming took 7 bases from V and 1 from J, leaving 13 bases between them. CDR3 residues: CASSTGEGTDTQYF. DNA for the CDR3: TGCGCCAGCTCTACTGGGGAGGGCACAGATACGCAGTATTTT. The full variable domain, completed using reference TRBV5-1 and TRBJ2-3, is KAGVTQTPRYLIKTRGQQVTLSCSPISGHRSVSWYQQTPGQGLQFLFEYFSETQRNKGNFPGRFSGRQFSNSRSEMNVSTLELGDSALYLCASSTGEGTDTQYFGPGTRLTVL.

The CDR3 protein is CASSADEGVRYEQYF. The CDR3 DNA reads as TGCGCCAGCAGCGCGGATGAGGGGGTACGCTACGAGCAGTACTTC. The V call is TRBV10-1, the J call TRBJ2-7; D is perhaps TRBD1 (6 bases). Trimming cost V 6 bases and J 3 bases, with 18 bases left between them. The CDR3 spans 15 residues. Per germline, CDR1 WNHNN and CDR2 SYGVQD (reference sequence).